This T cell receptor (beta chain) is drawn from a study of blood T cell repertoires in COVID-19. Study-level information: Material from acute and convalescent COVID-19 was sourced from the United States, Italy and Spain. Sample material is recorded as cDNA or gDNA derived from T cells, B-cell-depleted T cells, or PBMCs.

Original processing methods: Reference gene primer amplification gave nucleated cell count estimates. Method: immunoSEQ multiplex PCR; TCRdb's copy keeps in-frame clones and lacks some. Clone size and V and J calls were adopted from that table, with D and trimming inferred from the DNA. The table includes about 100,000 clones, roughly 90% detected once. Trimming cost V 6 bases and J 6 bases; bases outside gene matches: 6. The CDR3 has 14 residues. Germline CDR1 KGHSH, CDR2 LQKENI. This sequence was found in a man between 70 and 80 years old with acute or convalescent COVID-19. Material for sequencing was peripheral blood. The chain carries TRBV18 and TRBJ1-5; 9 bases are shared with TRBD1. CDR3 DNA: TGTGCCAGCTCTGCCGGGACAGGGTTTCAGCCCCAGCATTTT. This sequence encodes CASSAGTGFQPQHF.